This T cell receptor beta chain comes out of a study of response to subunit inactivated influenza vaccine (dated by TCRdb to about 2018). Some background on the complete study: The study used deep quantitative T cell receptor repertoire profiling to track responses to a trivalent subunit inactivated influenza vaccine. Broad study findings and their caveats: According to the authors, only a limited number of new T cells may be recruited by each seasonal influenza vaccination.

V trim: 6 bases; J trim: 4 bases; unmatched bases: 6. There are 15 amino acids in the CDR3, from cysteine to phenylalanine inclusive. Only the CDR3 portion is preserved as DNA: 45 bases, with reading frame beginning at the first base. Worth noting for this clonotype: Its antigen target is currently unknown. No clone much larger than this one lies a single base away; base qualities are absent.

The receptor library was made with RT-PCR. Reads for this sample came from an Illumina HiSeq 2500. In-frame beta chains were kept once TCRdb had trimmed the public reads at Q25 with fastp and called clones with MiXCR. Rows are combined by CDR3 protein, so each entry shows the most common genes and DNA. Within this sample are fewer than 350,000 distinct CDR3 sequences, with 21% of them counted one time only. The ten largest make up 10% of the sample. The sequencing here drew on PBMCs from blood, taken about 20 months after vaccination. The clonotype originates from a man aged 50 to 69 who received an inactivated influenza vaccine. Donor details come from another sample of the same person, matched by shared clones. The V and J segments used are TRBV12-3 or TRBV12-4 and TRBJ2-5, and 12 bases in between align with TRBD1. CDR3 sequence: CASRPGQGALETQYF. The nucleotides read TGTGCCAGCAGGCCGGGACAGGGGGCCTTAGAGACCCAGTACTTC.